This T cell receptor (beta chain) was retrieved from a study of control samples from healthy donors and cancer patients. CDR3 length: 14 amino acids. V was pared by 3 bases and J by 8 bases, with 6 bases of the junction left unmatched. Per germline, CDR1 MGHRA and CDR2 YSYEKL. Sequenced by immunoSEQ multiplex PCR; TCRdb stores in-frame clones only, minus some. Of 150,000 or so clones in the sample, around 90% were seen once. The source is a man aged 18 to 30 in good health. Specimen: blood. The V and J genes are TRBV4-1 and TRBJ2-2; the match to TRBD1 covers 7 bases. This CDR3 is CASSQRQGPGELFF. CDR3 bases: TGCGCCAGCAGCCAGCGACAGGGCCCGGGGGAGCTGTTTTTT.